This TCR beta chain is from a study of T cell responses to AZD1222 COVID-19 vaccine. This CDR3 has 14 amino acids. Trimming took off 6 bases at V and 5 bases at J, with 16 bases between the two ends. The germline V gene encodes CDR1 MDHEN and CDR2 SYDVKM. This clone was found a few times. Sequencing used immunoSEQ multiplex PCR; TCRdb keeps in-frame clones, though not all of them. Of around 180,000 clones listed, around 90% are singletons. The TCR sequence derives from an adult in good health. This specimen consisted of peripheral blood, obtained on day 0 of AZD1222 vaccination. This rearrangement joins TRBV28 to TRBJ1-2; a weak D match, TRBD1 (5 bases). The CDR3 sequence is CASSSVGRRYGYTF. CDR3 coding DNA: TGTGCCAGCAGCTCTGTGGGGCGAAGATATGGCTACACCTTC.